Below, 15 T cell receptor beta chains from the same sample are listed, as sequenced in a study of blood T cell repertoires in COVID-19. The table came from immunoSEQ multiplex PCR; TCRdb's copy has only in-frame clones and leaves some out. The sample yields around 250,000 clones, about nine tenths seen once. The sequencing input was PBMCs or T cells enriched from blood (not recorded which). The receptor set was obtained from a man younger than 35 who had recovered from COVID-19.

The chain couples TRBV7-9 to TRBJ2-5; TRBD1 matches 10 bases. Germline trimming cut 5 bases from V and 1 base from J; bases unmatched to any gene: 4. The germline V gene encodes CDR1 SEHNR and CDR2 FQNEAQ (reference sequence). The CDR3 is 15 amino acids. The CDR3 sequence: CASSQGQGIQETQYF. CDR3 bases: TGTGCCAGCAGCCAGGGACAGGGGATCCAAGAGACCCAGTACTTC.

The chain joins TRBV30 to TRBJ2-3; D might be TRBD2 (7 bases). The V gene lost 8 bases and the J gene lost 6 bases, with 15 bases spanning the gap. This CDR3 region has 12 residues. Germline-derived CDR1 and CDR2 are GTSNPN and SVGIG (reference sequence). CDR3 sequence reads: CAGKGGVDTQYF. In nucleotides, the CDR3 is TGTGCCGGGAAGGGGGGGGTGGATACGCAGTATTTT.

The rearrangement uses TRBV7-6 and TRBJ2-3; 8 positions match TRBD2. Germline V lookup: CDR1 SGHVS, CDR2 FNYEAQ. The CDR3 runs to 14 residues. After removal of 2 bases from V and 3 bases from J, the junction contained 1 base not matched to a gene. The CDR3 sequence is CASSLSGGTDTQYF. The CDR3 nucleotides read TGTGCCAGCAGCTTATCGGGGGGGACAGATACGCAGTATTTT.

CDR3 region: CASSPGGKNYGYTF. The CDR3 DNA follows: TGTGCCAGCTCACCGGGAGGGAAGAACTATGGCTACACCTTC. The rearrangement joins TRBV18 to TRBJ1-2; D uncertain. Trimming left V 3 bases short and J 2 bases short, with 10 bases between. This CDR3 is built from 14 residues. Germline CDR1 and CDR2: KGHSH and LQKENI.

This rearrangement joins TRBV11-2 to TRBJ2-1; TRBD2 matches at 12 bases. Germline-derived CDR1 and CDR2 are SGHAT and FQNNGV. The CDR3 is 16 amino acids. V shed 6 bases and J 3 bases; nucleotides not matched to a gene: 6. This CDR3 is CASSNLAGGRYNEQFF. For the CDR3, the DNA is TGTGCCAGCAGTAATCTAGCGGGGGGGCGCTACAATGAGCAGTTCTTC.

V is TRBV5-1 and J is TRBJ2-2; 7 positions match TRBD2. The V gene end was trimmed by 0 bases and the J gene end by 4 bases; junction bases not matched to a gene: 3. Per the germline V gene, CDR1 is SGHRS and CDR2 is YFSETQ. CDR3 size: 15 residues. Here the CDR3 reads CASSLGGSITGELFF. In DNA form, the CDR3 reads TGCGCCAGCAGCTTGGGCGGGAGTATCACCGGGGAGCTGTTTTTT.

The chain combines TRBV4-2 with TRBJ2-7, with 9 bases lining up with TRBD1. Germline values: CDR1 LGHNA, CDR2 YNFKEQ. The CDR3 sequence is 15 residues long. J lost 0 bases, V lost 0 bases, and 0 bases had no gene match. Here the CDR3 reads CASSQEGQGSYEQYF. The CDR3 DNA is TGTGCCAGCAGCCAAGAGGGACAGGGCTCCTACGAGCAGTACTTC.

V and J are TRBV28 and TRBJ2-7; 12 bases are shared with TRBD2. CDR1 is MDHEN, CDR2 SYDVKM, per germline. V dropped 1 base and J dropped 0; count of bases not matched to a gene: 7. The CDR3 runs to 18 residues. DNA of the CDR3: TGTGCCAGCAGTTTATCCACTAGCGGGAGGCCCAGCTCCTACGAGCAGTACTTC. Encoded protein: CASSLSTSGRPSSYEQYF. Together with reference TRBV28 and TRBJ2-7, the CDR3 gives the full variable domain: DVKVTQSSRYLVKRTGEKVFLECVQDMDHENMFWYRQDPGLGLRLIYFSYDVKMKEKGDIPEGYSVSREKKERFSLILESASTNQTSMYLCASSLSTSGRPSSYEQYFGPGTRLTVT.

The CDR3 sequence: CASSPGTRNSYEQYF. In DNA form, the CDR3 reads TGTGCCAGCAGCCCCGGGACTAGGAACTCCTACGAGCAGTACTTC. The chain has TRBV28 and TRBJ2-7; 8 bases line up with TRBD2. Germline assignment: CDR1 MDHEN and CDR2 SYDVKM. V lost 6 bases, J lost 0 bases, and 7 bases stayed unmatched. The CDR3 has 15 residues.

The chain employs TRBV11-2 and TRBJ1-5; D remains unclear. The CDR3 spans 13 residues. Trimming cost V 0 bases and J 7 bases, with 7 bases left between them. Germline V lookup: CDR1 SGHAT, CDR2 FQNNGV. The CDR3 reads CASSLELGQPQHF. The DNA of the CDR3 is TGTGCCAGCAGCTTAGAACTCGGGCAGCCCCAGCATTTT.

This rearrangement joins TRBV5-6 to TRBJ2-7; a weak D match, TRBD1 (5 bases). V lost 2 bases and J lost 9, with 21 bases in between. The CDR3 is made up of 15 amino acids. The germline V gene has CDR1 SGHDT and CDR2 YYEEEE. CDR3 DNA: TGTGCCAGCAGCTTAGGGATCCCAGCAGGGTCTCGGCAGTACTTC. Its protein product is CASSLGIPAGSRQYF.

The CDR3 bases are TGCGCCAGCAGCCAGCCGGGCAGGGGGTTCTCTGAAGCTTTCTTT. Encoded protein: CASSQPGRGFSEAFF. The genes are TRBV4-1 and TRBJ1-1; 7 bases line up with TRBD1. Per germline, CDR1 MGHRA and CDR2 YSYEKL. With 3 bases clipped from V and 6 bases from J, the junction kept 10 bases outside the gene matches. This CDR3 is 15 amino acids long.

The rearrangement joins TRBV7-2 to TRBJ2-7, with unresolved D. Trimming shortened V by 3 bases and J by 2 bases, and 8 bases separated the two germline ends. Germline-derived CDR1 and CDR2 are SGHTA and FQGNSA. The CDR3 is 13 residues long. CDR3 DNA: TGTGCCAGCAGCTTCCAGGTAACCTACGAGCAGTACTTC. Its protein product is CASSFQVTYEQYF. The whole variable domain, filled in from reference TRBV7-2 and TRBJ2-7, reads GAGVSQSPSNKVTEKGKDVELRCDPISGHTALYWYRQSLGQGLEFLIYFQGNSAPDKSGLPSDRFSAERTGGSVSTLTIQRTQQEDSAVYLCASSFQVTYEQYFGPGTRLTVT.

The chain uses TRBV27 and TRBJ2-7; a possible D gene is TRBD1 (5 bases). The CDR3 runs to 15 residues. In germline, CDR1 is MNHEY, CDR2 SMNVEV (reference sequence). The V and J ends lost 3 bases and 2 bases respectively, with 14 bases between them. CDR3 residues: CASSFQGAKTYEQYF. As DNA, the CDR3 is TGTGCCAGCAGTTTTCAAGGGGCCAAAACCTACGAGCAGTACTTC.

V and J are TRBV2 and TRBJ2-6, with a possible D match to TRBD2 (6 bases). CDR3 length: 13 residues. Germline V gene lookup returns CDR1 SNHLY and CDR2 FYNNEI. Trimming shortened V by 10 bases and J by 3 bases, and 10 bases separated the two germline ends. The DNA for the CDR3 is TGTGCCACCCGGGGGAATGGGGCCAACGTCCTGACTTTC. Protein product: CATRGNGANVLTF.